The entry below gives a single T cell receptor beta chain sequence along with its context. The target antigen is unknown. This record comes from a study of CD8 T cells in ankylosing spondylitis. Study observations and caveats: Certain motif variants had earlier been reported in reactive arthritis synovial fluid and blood. There was a TCR beta motif, made of fewer than 10 highly homologous variants, that appeared characteristic of ankylosing spondylitis blood.

Libraries for TCR beta were made by quantitative 5'-RACE with molecular barcodes. TCRdb passed the 5' RACE reads through MiXCR, listing each CDR3 protein once. The data hold fewer than 500,000 distinct CDR3 sequences, with under 25% observed a single time. This CDR3 spans 14 amino acids. Germline values: CDR1 DFQATT, CDR2 SNEGSKA (reference sequence). The V and J ends lost 2 bases and 6 bases respectively, with 17 bases between them. The sequenced material came from blood, either unsorted or a sorted T cell fraction (not recorded which). The V gene is TRBV20-1, the J gene TRBJ2-7; tentatively, D is TRBD1 (6 bases). This sequence was found in a male donor with ankylosing spondylitis. In DNA, the CDR3 is TGCAGTGCTAGAATACAGGGAGCCTATGGCGAGCAGTACTTC. It encodes CSARIQGAYGEQYF.